The sequence of this T cell receptor (beta chain) was determined in a study of OX40 agonist ivuxolimab in advanced cancers. A note on the overall study: The costimulatory receptor OX40 (CD134) was targeted by ivuxolimab, a fully human IgG2 agonistic monoclonal antibody. The paper covers the monotherapy dose-escalation part of the phase I ivuxolimab trial, which included N ≈ 50 patients. In the dose-escalation cohort, around four fifths of patients were male, and the mean age was approximately 60 years with a range of roughly 23 to 79. Prior anti-PD-1, anti-PD-L1 or anti-CTLA-4 therapy was permitted, and checkpoint inhibitors had been received by roughly 42% of dose-escalation patients. Partial responses occurred in three dose-escalation patients, of whom one had hepatocellular carcinoma and two had cutaneous melanoma. Intravenous ivuxolimab was administered to patients every 2 weeks at six dose levels: 0.01, 0.1, 0.3, 1.5, 3 and 10 mg/kg. Peripheral TCRbeta sequencing aimed to test whether ivuxolimab altered TCR sequence diversity and caused clonal T-cell expansion. Among the 50 to 55 dose-escalation patients, around 19 had hepatocellular carcinoma, roughly 15 melanoma, 9 renal cell carcinoma and 9 head and neck cancer.

A remark on this clone: The antigen this receptor binds is unknown. Base qualities are not at hand, and no much larger clone is one base apart.

Results the study describes overall, beyond this receptor: After ivuxolimab, more expanded clones were found on average in CD8+ T cells than in CD4+ T cells. Low levels of normalized T-cell clonal expansion were also shown by some nonresponding patients. At doses from 0.1 to 3.0 mg/kg, clonal expansion was seen in both CD4+ and CD8+ blood T cells between baseline and week 6. The antigen specificity of the clonally expanded peripheral T cells was not determined. Partial responders in the 0.1-3.0 mg/kg groups had among the lowest normalized peripheral clonal expansion, especially among CD8+ T cells.

Genomic DNA was isolated from the sorted cells so that the TCRbeta CDR3 region could be sequenced. The immunoSEQ Assay was used to sequence the TCRbeta CDR3 regions. TCRdb re-hosts the immuneACCESS table, in-frame sequences only. Its copies lack some clones; in the studies checked, an unresolved V gene accounts for under half of them, and the cause for the rest is not known. This sample lists tens of thousands of clones; 87% were detected once. About a sixth of the sample comes from the top ten. The trial excluded patients who had a history of autoimmune disease or were on systemic immunosuppression. Peripheral blood for TCR sequencing was drawn from every dose cohort at baseline, at cycle 4 day 1 and at cycle 7 day 1. The samples were taken from a phase I, first-in-human, multicenter, open-label dose-escalation trial of ivuxolimab. Adults with locally advanced or metastatic melanoma, renal cell carcinoma, hepatocellular carcinoma or head and neck squamous cell carcinoma were enrolled in the trial. Before TCR sequencing, CD4+ T cells and CD8+ T cells were sorted from peripheral blood as separate populations.

Trimming removed 0 bases from V and 8 bases from J; the gene matches leave 6 bases unexplained. Looking up the germline V gene yields CDR1 SGHRS and CDR2 YFSETQ. Including the terminal cysteine and phenylalanine, the CDR3 comprises 14 residues. Of the read, only the CDR3 DNA is kept; its 42 bases are in frame from base 1. The input for sequencing was CD4+ or CD8+ T cells sorted from blood, taken in a trial of the OX40 agonist ivuxolimab. The sequence joins TRBV5-1 to TRBJ1-2, with TRBD1 identical over 8 junction bases. The sequence was collected from an adult with an advanced solid tumor such as melanoma, head and neck, liver or kidney cancer. The nucleotide sequence is given as TGCGCCAGCAGCTTGGAATCAGGGGGCCACGGCTACACCTTC. Its protein is CASSLESGGHGYTF.